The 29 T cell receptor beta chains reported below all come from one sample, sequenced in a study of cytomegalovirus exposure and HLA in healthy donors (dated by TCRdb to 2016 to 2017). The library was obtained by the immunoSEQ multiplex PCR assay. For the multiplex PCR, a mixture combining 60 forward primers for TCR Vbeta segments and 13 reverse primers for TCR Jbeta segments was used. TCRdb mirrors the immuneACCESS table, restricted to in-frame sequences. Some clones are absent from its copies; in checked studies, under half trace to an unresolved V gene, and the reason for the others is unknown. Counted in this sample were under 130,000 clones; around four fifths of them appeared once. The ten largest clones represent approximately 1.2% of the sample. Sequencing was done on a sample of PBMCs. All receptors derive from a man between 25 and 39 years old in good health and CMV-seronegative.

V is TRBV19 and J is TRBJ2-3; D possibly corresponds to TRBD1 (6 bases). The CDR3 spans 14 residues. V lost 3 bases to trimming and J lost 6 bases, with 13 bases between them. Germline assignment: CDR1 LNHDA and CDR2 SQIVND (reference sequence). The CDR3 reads CASSMIGGTDTQYF. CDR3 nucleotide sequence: TGTGCCAGTAGTATGATAGGGGGTACGGATACGCAGTATTTT.

CDR3 amino acids: CASSIPSMNTEAFF. CDR3 in DNA: TGTGCCAGTAGTATCCCAAGCATGAACACTGAAGCTTTCTTT. This rearrangement joins TRBV19 to TRBJ1-1; D is unclear. The CDR3 has 14 amino acids. V was pared by 3 bases and J by 0 bases, with 8 bases between. CDR1 and CDR2 (germline): LNHDA, SQIVND (reference sequence).

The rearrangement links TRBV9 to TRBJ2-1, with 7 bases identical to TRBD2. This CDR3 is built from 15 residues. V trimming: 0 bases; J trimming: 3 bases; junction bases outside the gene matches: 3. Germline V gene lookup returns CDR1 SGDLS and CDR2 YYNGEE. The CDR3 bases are TGTGCCAGCAGCGTAGGGACTAGAGGCTACAATGAGCAGTTCTTC. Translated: CASSVGTRGYNEQFF.

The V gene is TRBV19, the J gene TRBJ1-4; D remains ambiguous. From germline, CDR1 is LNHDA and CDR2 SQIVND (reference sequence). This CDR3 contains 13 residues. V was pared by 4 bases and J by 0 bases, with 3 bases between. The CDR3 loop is CASSTATNEKLFF. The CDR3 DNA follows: TGTGCCAGTAGTACGGCAACTAATGAAAAACTGTTTTTT.

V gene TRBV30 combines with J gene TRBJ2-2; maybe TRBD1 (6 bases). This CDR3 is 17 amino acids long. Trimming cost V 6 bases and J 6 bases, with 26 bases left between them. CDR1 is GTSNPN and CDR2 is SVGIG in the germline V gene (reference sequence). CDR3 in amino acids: CACPFQDQGWGAGELFF. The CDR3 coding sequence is TGTGCCTGCCCTTTTCAAGACCAGGGGTGGGGAGCCGGGGAGCTGTTTTTT.

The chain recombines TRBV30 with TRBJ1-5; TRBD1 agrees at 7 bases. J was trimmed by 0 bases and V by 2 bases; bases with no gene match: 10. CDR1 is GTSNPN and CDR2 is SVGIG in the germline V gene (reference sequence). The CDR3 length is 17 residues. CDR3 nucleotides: TGTGCCTGGAGTCCGACAGGGTTAATAGATAGCAATCAGCCCCAGCATTTT. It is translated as CAWSPTGLIDSNQPQHF. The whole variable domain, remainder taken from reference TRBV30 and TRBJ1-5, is SQTIHQWPATLVQPVGSPLSLECTVEGTSNPNLYWYRQAAGRGLQLLFYSVGIGQISSEVPQNLSASRPQDRQFILSSKKLLLSDSGFYLCAWSPTGLIDSNQPQHFGDGTRLSIL.

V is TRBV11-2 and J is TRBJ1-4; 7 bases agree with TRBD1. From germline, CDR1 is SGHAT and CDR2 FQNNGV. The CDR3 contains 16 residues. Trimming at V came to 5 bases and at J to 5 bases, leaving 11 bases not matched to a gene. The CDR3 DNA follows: TGTGCCAGCAGCCCACCCGGACAGGTGGGGAATGAAAAACTGTTTTTT. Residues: CASSPPGQVGNEKLFF.

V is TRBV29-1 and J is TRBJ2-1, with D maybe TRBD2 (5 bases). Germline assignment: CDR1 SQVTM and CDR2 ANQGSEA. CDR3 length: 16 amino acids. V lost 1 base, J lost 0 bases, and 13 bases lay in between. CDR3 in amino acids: CSVEGSSTHSYNEQFF. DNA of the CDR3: TGCAGCGTTGAAGGGTCTAGCACCCACTCCTACAATGAGCAGTTCTTC.

Here the CDR3 reads CASSPIPEDTNDEQFF. For the CDR3, the DNA is TGTGCCAGTAGTCCAATACCCGAGGACACTAACGATGAGCAGTTCTTC. The gene calls are TRBV19 and TRBJ2-1, with D possibly TRBD1 on 5 matching bases. In germline, CDR1 is LNHDA, CDR2 SQIVND (reference sequence). Trimming took off 5 bases at V and 8 bases at J, with 22 bases between the two ends. This CDR3 spans 16 amino acids.

CDR3 sequence (DNA): TGTGCCAGCGCACAGGGGGCTTCTGGCTACACCTTC. Its translation: CASAQGASGYTF. The gene calls are TRBV28 and TRBJ1-2; TRBD1 matches 9 bases. Germline V lookup: CDR1 MDHEN, CDR2 SYDVKM. The CDR3 has 12 amino acids. V lost 8 bases, J lost 7 bases, and 5 bases stayed unmatched.

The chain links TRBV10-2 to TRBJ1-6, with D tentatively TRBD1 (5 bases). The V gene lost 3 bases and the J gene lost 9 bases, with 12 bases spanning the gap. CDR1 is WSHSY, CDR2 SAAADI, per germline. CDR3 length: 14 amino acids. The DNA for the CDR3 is TGCGCCAGCAGTGATCAGGGCTCGGGTTCACCCCTCCACTTT. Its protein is CASSDQGSGSPLHF.

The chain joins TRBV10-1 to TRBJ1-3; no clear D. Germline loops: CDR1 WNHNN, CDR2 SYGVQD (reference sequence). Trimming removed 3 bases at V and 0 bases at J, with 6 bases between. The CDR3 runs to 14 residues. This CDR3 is CASSDLFSGNTIYF. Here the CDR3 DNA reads TGCGCCAGCAGTGATTTATTCTCTGGAAACACCATATATTTT.

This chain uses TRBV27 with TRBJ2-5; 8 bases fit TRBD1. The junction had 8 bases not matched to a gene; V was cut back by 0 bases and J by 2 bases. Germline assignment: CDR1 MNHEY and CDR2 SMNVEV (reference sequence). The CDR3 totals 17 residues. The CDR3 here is CASSLSAGTGGQETQYF. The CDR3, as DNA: TGTGCCAGCAGTTTATCTGCCGGGACAGGAGGGCAAGAGACCCAGTACTTC.

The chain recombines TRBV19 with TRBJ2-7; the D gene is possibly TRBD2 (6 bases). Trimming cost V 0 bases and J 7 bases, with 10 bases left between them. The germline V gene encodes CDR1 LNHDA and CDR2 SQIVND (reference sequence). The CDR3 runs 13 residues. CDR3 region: CASSIDWRGEQYF. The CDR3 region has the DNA TGTGCCAGTAGTATAGATTGGAGGGGAGAGCAGTACTTC.

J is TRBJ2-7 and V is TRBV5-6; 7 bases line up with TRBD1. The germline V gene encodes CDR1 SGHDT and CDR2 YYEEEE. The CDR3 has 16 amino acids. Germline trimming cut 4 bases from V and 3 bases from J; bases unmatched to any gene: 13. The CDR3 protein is CASSSLNWGTVYEQYF. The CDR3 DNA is TGTGCCAGCAGCAGCCTAAACTGGGGGACAGTCTACGAGCAGTACTTC.

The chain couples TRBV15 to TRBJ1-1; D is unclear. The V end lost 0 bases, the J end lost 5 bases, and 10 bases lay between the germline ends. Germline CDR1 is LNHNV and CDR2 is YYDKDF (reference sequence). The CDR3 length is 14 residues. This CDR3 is CATSRDLAGTEAFF. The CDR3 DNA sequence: TGTGCCACCAGCAGAGATTTGGCGGGGACTGAAGCTTTCTTT.

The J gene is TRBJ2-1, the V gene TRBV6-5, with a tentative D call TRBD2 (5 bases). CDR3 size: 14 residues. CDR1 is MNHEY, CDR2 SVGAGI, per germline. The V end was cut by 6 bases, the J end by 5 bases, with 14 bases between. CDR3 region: CASRAILVNNEQFF. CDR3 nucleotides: TGTGCCAGCAGGGCGATACTAGTCAACAATGAGCAGTTCTTC.

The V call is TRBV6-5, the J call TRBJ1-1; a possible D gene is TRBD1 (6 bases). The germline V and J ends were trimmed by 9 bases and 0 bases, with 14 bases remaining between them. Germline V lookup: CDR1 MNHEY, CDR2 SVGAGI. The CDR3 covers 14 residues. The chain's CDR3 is CASMKRGMNTEAFF. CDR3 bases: TGTGCCAGTATGAAAAGGGGGATGAACACTGAAGCTTTCTTT.

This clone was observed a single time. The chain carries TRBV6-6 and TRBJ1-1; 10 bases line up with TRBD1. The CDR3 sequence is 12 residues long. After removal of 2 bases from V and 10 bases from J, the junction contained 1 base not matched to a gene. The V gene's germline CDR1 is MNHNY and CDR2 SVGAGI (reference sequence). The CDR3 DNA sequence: TGTGCCAGCAGTTACCGGACAGGGGGAGCTTTCTTT. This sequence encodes CASSYRTGGAFF.

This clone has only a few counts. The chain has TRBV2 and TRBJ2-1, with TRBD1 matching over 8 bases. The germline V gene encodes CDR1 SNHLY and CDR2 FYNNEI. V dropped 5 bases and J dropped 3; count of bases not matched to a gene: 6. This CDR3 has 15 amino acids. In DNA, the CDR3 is TGTGCCAGCAGTTTGGACAGGGCCGGCTACAATGAGCAGTTCTTC. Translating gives CASSLDRAGYNEQFF.

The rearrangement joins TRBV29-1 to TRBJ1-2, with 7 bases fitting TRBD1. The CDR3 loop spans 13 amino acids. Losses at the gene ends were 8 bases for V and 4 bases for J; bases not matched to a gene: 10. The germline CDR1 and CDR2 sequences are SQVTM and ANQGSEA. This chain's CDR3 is CSTTGRGVYGYTF. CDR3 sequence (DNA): TGCAGCACGACAGGGCGCGGCGTCTATGGCTACACCTTC.

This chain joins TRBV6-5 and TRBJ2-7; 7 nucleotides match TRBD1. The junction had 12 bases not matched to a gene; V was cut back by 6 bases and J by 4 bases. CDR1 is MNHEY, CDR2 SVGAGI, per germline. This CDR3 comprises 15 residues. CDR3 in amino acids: CASRTPDRWPYEQYF. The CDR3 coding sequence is TGTGCCAGCAGAACCCCGGACAGGTGGCCTTACGAGCAGTACTTC.

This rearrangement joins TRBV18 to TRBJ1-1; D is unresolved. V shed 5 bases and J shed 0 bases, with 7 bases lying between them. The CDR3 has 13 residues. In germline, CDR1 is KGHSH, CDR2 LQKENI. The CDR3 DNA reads TGTGCCAGCTCAGGGCAGCTGAACACTGAAGCTTTCTTT. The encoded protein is CASSGQLNTEAFF.

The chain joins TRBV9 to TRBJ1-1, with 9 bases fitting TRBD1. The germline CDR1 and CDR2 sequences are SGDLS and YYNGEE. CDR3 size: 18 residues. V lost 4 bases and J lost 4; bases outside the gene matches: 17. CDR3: CASSPRAGQGFSGTEAFF. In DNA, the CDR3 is TGTGCCAGCAGCCCACGAGCGGGACAGGGTTTTTCGGGCACTGAAGCTTTCTTT.

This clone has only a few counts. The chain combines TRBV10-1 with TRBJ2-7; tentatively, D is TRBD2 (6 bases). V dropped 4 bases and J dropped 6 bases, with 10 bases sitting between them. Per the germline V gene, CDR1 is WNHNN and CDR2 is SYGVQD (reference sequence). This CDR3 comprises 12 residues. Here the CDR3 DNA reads TGCGCCAGCAGTGTGGGGGGAACCGAGCAGTACTTC. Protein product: CASSVGGTEQYF.

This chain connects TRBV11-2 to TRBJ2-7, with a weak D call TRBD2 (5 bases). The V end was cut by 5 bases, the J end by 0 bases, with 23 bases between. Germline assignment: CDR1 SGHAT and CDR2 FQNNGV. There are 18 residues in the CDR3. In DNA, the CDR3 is TGTGCCAGCAGCCGTACAATAGCGTCCCAAGGGTTCTCCTACGAGCAGTACTTC. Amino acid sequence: CASSRTIASQGFSYEQYF.

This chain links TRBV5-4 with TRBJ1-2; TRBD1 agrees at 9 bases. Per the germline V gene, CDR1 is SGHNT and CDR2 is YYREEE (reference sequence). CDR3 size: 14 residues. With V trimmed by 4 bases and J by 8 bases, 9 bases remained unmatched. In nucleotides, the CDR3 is TGTGCCAGCAGCGGGCGCGGACAGGGGTACGGCTACACCTTC. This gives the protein CASSGRGQGYGYTF.

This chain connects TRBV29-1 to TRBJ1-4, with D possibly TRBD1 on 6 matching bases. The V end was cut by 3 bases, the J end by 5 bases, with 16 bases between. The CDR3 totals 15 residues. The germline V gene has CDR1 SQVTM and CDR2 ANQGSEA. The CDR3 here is CSVDVGDIINEKLFF. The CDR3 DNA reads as TGCAGCGTTGATGTAGGGGACATAATAAATGAAAAACTGTTTTTT.

CDR3 in DNA: TGTGCCAGCAGCCCTCCCCCCATGACTAGCGGGAACGCTAACAGGAGCTCCTACGAGCAGTACTTC. Amino acids: CASSPPPMTSGNANRSSYEQYF. The chain links TRBV4-2 to TRBJ2-7; TRBD2 agrees at 11 bases. The length of the CDR3 is 22 residues. The V gene end was trimmed by 4 bases and the J gene end by 0 bases; junction bases not matched to a gene: 23. Germline V gives CDR1 LGHNA, CDR2 YNFKEQ.